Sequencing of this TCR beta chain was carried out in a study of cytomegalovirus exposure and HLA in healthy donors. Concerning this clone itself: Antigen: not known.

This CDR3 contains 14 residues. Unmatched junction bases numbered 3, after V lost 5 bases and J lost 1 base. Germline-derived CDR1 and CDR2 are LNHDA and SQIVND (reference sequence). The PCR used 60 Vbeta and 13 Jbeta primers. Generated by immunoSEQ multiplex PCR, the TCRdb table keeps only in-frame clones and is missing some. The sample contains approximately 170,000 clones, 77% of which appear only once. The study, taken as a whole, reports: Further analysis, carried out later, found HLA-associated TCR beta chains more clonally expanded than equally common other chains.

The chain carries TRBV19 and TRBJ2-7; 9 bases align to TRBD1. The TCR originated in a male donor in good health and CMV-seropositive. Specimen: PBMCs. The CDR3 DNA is TGTGCCAGTAGTTCCGGGACAGGGTCCTACGAGCAGTACTTC. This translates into CASSSGTGSYEQYF.